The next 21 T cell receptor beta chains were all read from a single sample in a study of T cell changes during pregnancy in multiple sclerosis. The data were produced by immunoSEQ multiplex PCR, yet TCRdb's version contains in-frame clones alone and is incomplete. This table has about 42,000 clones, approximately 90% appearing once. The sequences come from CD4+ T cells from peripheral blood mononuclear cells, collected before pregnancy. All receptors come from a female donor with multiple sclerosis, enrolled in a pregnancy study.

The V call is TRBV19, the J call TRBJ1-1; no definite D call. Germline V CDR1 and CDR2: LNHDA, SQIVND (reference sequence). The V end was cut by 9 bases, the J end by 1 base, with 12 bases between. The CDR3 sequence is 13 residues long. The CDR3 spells CASKREGNTEAFF. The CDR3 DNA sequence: TGTGCCAGCAAGAGAGAGGGGAACACTGAAGCTTTCTTT.

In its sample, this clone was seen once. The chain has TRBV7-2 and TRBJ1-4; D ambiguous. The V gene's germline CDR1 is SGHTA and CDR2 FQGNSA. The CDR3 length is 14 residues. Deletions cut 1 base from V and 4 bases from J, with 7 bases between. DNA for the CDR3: TGTGCCAGCAGCTTAGGGTTCGGTAATGAAAAACTGTTTTTT. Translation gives CASSLGFGNEKLFF.

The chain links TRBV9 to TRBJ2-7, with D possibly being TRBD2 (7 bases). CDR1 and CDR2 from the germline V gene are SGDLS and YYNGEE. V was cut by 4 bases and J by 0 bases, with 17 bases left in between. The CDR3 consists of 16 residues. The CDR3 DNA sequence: TGTGCCAGCAGCCCAGGGGCGGGGGATACCTCCTACGAGCAGTACTTC. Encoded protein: CASSPGAGDTSYEQYF. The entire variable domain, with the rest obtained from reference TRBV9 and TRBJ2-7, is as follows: DSGVTQTPKHLITATGQRVTLRCSPRSGDLSVYWYQQSLDQGLQFLIQYYNGEERAKGNILERFSAQQFPDLHSELNLSSLELGDSALYFCASSPGAGDTSYEQYFGPGTRLTVT.

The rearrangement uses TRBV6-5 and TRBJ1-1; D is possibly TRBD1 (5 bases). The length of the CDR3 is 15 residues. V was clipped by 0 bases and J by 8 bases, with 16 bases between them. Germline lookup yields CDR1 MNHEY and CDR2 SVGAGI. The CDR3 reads CASSYSGSRGVEAFF. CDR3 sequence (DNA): TGTGCCAGCAGTTACTCGGGAAGTAGGGGTGTCGAAGCTTTCTTT.

CDR3 amino acids: CASSISGGAPTPLYEQYF. CDR3 coding DNA: TGTGCCAGTAGTATAAGCGGGGGGGCCCCAACACCCCTCTACGAGCAGTACTTC. The chain couples TRBV19 to TRBJ2-7; 10 nucleotides align to TRBD2. The V and J ends lost 2 bases and 3 bases, in that order; junction bases with no gene match: 13. Germline loops: CDR1 LNHDA, CDR2 SQIVND (reference sequence). The length of the CDR3 is 18 residues.

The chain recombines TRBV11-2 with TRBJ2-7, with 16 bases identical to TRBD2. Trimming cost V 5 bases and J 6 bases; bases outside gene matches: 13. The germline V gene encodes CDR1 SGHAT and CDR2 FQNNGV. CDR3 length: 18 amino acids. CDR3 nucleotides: TGTGCCAGCAGCCGGGGACTAGCGGGGGGGCAACGTGGGCTCGAGCAGTACTTC. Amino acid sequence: CASSRGLAGGQRGLEQYF.

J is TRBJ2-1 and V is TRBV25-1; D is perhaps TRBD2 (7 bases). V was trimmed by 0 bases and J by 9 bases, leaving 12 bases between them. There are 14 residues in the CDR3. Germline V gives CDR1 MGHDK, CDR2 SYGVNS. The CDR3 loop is CASSEYRGGGEQFF. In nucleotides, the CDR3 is TGTGCCAGCAGTGAATACAGGGGCGGGGGTGAGCAGTTCTTC. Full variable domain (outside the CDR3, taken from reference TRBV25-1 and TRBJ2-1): EADIYQTPRYLVIGTGKKITLECSQTMGHDKMYWYQQDPGMELHLIHYSYGVNSTEKGDLSSESTVSRIRTEHFPLTLESARPSHTSQYLCASSEYRGGGEQFFGPGTRLTVL.

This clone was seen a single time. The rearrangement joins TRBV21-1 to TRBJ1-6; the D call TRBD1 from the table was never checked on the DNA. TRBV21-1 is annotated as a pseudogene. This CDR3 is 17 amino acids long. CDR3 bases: TGTGCCAGCAGCAATTTTTTTCAGGGGGAACGTAATTCACCCCTCCACTTT. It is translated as CASSNFFQGERNSPLHF.

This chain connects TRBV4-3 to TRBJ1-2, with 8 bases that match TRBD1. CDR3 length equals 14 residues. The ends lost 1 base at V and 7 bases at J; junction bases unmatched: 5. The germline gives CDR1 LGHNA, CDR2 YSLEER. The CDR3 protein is CASSQAGGEGGYTF. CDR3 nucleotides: TGCGCCAGCAGCCAAGCAGGGGGCGAGGGTGGCTACACCTTC.

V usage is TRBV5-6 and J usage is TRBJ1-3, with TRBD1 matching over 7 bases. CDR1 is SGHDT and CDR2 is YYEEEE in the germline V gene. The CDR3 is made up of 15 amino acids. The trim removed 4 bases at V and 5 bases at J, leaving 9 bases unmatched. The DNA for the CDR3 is TGTGCCAGCAGCCCGCCCGACAGGGCTAGAAACACCATATATTTT. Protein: CASSPPDRARNTIYF.

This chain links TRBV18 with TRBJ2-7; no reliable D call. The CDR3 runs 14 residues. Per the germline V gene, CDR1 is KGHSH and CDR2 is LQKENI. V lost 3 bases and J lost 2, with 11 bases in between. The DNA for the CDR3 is TGTGCCAGCTCACCGGGCCAGGATCCCTACGAGCAGTACTTC. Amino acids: CASSPGQDPYEQYF.

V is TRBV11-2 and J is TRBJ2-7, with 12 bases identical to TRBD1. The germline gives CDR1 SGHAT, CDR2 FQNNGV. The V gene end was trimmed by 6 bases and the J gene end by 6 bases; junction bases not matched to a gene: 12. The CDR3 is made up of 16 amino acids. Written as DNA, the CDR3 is TGTGCCAGCAGACCGGCCGGGACAGGGGGCCTCAGCGAGCAGTACTTC. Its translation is CASRPAGTGGLSEQYF.

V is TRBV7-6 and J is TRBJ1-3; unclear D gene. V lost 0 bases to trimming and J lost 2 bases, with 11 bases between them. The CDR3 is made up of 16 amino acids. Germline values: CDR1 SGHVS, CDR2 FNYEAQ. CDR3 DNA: TGTGCCAGCAGCTTAGCGAGGGCGAAAGCTGGAAACACCATATATTTT. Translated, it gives CASSLARAKAGNTIYF.

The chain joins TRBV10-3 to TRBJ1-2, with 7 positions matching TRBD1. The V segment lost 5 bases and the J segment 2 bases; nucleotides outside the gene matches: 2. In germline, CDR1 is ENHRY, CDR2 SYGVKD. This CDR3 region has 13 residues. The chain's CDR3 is CAISRGPNYGYTF. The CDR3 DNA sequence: TGTGCCATCAGTAGGGGGCCCAACTATGGCTACACCTTC.

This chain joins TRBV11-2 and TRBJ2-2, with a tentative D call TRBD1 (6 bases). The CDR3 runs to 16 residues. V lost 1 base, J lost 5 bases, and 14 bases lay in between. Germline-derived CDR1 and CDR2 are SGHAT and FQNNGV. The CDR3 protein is CASSLVAGASTGELFF. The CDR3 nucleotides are TGTGCCAGCAGCTTAGTCGCAGGGGCGTCGACCGGGGAGCTGTTTTTT.

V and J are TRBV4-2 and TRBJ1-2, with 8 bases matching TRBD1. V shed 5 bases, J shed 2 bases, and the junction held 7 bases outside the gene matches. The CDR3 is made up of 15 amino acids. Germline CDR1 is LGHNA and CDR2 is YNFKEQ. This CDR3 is CASSRTGRRNYGYTF. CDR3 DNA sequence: TGTGCCAGCAGCAGGACAGGGAGGAGGAACTATGGCTACACCTTC.

CDR3 in amino acids: CASSLAWKLGTGEGANVLTF. CDR3 coding DNA: TGCGCCAGCAGCTTGGCCTGGAAGTTAGGGACAGGGGAAGGGGCCAACGTCCTGACTTTC. V usage is TRBV5-1 and J usage is TRBJ2-6, with TRBD1 matching 10 bases. V gave up 0 bases and J gave up 4 bases; unmatched junction bases: 13. From germline, CDR1 is SGHRS and CDR2 YFSETQ. The CDR3 totals 20 residues.

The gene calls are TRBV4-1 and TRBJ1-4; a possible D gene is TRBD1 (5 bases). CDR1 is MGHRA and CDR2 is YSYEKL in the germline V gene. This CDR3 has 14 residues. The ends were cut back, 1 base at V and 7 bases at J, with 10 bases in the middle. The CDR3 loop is CASSQGRGPEKLFF. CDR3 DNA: TGCGCCAGCAGCCAAGGGCGGGGACCTGAAAAACTGTTTTTT.

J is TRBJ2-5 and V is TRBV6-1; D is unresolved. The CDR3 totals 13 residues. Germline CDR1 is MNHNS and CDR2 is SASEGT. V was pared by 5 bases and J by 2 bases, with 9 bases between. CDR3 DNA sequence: TGTGCCAGCAGTAATACTCCGCAAGAGACCCAGTACTTC. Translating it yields CASSNTPQETQYF.

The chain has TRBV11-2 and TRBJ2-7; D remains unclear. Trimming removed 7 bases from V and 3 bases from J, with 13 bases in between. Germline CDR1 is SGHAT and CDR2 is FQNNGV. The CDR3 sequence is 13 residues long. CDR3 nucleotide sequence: TGTGCCAGCATGCAGATACCGGGCTACGAGCAGTACTTC. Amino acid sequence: CASMQIPGYEQYF.

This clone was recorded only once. The CDR3 DNA reads TGTGCCAGTAGTATAGTCCTGACTAGCGGGGGGGCTAGCTCCTACAATGAGCAGTTCTTC. Translating it yields CASSIVLTSGGASSYNEQFF. V and J are TRBV19 and TRBJ2-1; 14 bases match TRBD2. V was pared by 1 base and J by 0 bases, with 8 bases of the junction left unmatched. The CDR3 loop spans 20 amino acids. Germline V CDR1 and CDR2: LNHDA, SQIVND (reference sequence). Full variable domain (missing parts from reference TRBV19 and TRBJ2-1): DGGITQSPKYLFRKEGQNVTLSCEQNLNHDAMYWYRQDPGQGLRLIYYSQIVNDFQKGDIAEGYSVSREKKESFPLTVTSAQKNPTAFYLCASSIVLTSGGASSYNEQFFGPGTRLTVL.